The TCR beta chain described here comes from a study of identical twins. Study-wide points: Conclusions came from cross-sectional statistical analysis, not from following the same donors. Analyses of zero insertions could, in part, be confounded by invariant MAIT and iNKT cells.

In the case of this clonotype: Its antigen is not identified.

The CDR3 runs to 13 residues. Germline CDR1 is MDHEN and CDR2 is SYDVKM. V gave up 6 bases and J gave up 0 bases, with 8 bases separating them. A universal primer site was created by template switching, with the cDNA bearing unique molecular identifiers. TCRdb ran MiXCR on the 5' RACE reads and lists one entry per CDR3 protein. This table holds about 500,000 distinct CDR3 sequences, approximately 14% found once. The sample was also linked to a second study, of yellow fever vaccine responses in identical twins.

Sequenced material: CD4+ T cells sorted from blood. This sequence joins TRBV28 and TRBJ1-2; D not resolved. The sequence was collected from a young woman in good health. Here the CDR3 reads CASRLLPNYGYTF. The DNA for the CDR3 is TGTGCCAGCAGGTTGTTGCCTAACTATGGCTACACCTTC.